This TCR beta chain is drawn from a study of blood T cell repertoires in COVID-19. J was trimmed by 0 bases and V by 5 bases; bases with no gene match: 3. Germline loops: CDR1 SGHRS, CDR2 YFSETQ. The CDR3 loop spans 14 amino acids. In the authors' methods: It was from reference gene primer amplification that nucleated cell counts were estimated. Some clones are missing from TCRdb's copy, which holds only in-frame ones; the method was immunoSEQ multiplex PCR. That table furnishes V, J and clone size, whereas the DNA furnished D and trimming. The sample has approximately 230,000 clones, 65% to 85% seen once.

Sequencing input: peripheral blood. This receptor was taken from a man older than 75 with acute or convalescent COVID-19. V is TRBV5-1 and J is TRBJ1-2; 8 bases agree with TRBD1. The CDR3 bases are TGCGCCAGCAGAGGACAGGGCGCTAACTATGGCTACACCTTC. Amino acid sequence: CASRGQGANYGYTF.